The 30 T cell receptor beta chains reported below all come from one sample, sequenced in a study of blood T cell repertoires in COVID-19. Here immunoSEQ multiplex PCR was the method, and the copy in TCRdb shows in-frame clones only, minus some. The sample records over 400,000 clones, around nine tenths being singletons. Input material: PBMCs or T cells enriched from blood (not recorded which). The receptors were gathered from a woman aged 60 to 75 who had recovered from COVID-19.

The chain uses TRBV6-5 and TRBJ1-1, with D perhaps TRBD1 (5 bases). This CDR3 contains 13 residues. CDR1 MNHEY and CDR2 SVGAGI come from the germline V gene. V dropped 6 bases and J dropped 1 base, with 9 bases sitting between them. CDR3 amino acids: CASRLDRNTEAFF. CDR3 coding DNA: TGTGCCAGCAGATTAGACAGGAACACTGAAGCTTTCTTT.

The chain links TRBV10-3 to TRBJ2-2; weak D call: TRBD1 (6 bases). The V and J ends lost 9 bases and 1 base respectively, with 12 bases between them. The CDR3 covers 14 residues. From germline, CDR1 is ENHRY and CDR2 SYGVKD. The CDR3 coding sequence is TGTGCCATAGGGAGACAGGAGAACACCGGGGAGCTGTTTTTT. Encoded protein: CAIGRQENTGELFF.

The chain links TRBV6-5 to TRBJ2-7, with TRBD1 identical over 8 bases. The CDR3 totals 15 residues. Germline values: CDR1 MNHEY, CDR2 SVGAGI. V was clipped by 4 bases and J by 0 bases; unmatched bases: 5. CDR3 sequence reads: CASSSRDRSSYEQYV. The CDR3 nucleotides read TGTGCCAGCAGTTCCCGGGACAGGAGCTCCTACGAGCAGTACGTC.

The chain recombines TRBV10-2 with TRBJ1-2, with D perhaps matching TRBD1 (6 bases). The CDR3 sequence is 18 residues long. Trimming left V 5 bases short and J 1 base short, with 23 bases between. Germline loops: CDR1 WSHSY, CDR2 SAAADI. For the CDR3, the DNA is TGCGCCAGCAGTAAGGCTCCGGGACAACCCTTCCTTAACTATGGCTACACCTTC. This encodes CASSKAPGQPFLNYGYTF.

This clone has only a few counts. The chain employs TRBV5-1 and TRBJ2-7; 12 nucleotides align to TRBD2. Germline V gene sequence: CDR1 SGHRS, CDR2 YFSETQ. This CDR3 is built from 17 residues. Trimming cost V 4 bases and J 9 bases; bases outside gene matches: 17. CDR3 sequence (DNA): TGCGCCAGCAGCCCGGAGGTTGCTAGCGGGGGGGTCGGAGTGCAGTACTTC. This encodes CASSPEVASGGVGVQYF.

The rearrangement uses TRBV2 and TRBJ1-1; 9 bases match TRBD1. Germline CDR1 and CDR2: SNHLY and FYNNEI. There are 14 residues in the CDR3. V was pared by 4 bases and J by 4 bases, with 4 bases of the junction left unmatched. This chain's CDR3 is CASSARTGVTEAFF. CDR3 sequence (DNA): TGTGCCAGCAGTGCCAGGACAGGGGTCACTGAAGCTTTCTTT.

The V call is TRBV20-1, the J call TRBJ2-2, with 8 positions matching TRBD2. V was pared by 3 bases and J by 7 bases, with 7 bases of the junction left unmatched. Germline values: CDR1 DFQATT, CDR2 SNEGSKA (reference sequence). The CDR3 covers 14 residues. The CDR3 region is CSASDGGAVGELFF. The CDR3 DNA is TGCAGTGCTAGTGACGGGGGGGCGGTCGGGGAGCTGTTTTTT.

V is TRBV5-6 and J is TRBJ1-3; no reliable D call. Trimming pared 1 base from V and 1 base from J, leaving 6 bases between. The length of the CDR3 is 14 residues. Germline CDR1 reads SGHDT; CDR2 reads YYEEEE. DNA of the CDR3: TGTGCCAGCAGCTTGTTCAGATCTGGAAACACCATATATTTT. The encoded protein is CASSLFRSGNTIYF.

This chain joins TRBV19 and TRBJ1-3; D is possibly TRBD1 (6 bases). CDR3 size: 17 residues. V was trimmed by 5 bases and J by 2 bases, leaving 19 bases between them. The germline CDR1 and CDR2 sequences are LNHDA and SQIVND (reference sequence). CDR3 loop: CASSALPQGSAGNTIYF. The CDR3 nucleotides read TGTGCCAGTAGTGCCCTACCACAGGGCTCTGCTGGAAACACCATATATTTT.

The chain combines TRBV6-2 or TRBV6-3 with TRBJ1-1; D ambiguous. Germline V gene sequence: CDR1 MNHEY, CDR2 SVGEGT. The CDR3 covers 15 residues. V lost 4 bases to trimming and J lost 0 bases, with 12 bases between them. CDR3 sequence (DNA): TGTGCCAGCAGTTCCCTAACTAGACTGAACACTGAAGCTTTCTTT. It codes for CASSSLTRLNTEAFF.

J is TRBJ1-2 and V is TRBV7-8; TRBD1 matches at 8 bases. The length of the CDR3 is 15 residues. Losses at the gene ends were 1 base for V and 4 bases for J; bases not matched to a gene: 5. Germline V lookup: CDR1 SGHVS, CDR2 FQNEAQ. For the CDR3, the DNA is TGTGCCAGCAGCTTAGGCCGGGACAGGATCTATGGCTACACCTTC. Protein: CASSLGRDRIYGYTF.

The chain has TRBV19 and TRBJ1-5; no clear D gene. The CDR3 covers 15 residues. CDR1 and CDR2 from the germline V gene are LNHDA and SQIVND (reference sequence). V lost 4 bases and J lost 0, with 10 bases in between. The CDR3, as DNA: TGTGCCAGTAGTAACGGGGAGCATAGCAATCAGCCCCAGCATTTT. This codes for CASSNGEHSNQPQHF.

V is TRBV6-1 and J is TRBJ1-5, with 7 bases that match TRBD1. The V and J ends lost 0 bases and 5 bases, in that order; junction bases with no gene match: 4. The length of the CDR3 is 15 residues. Germline V CDR1 and CDR2: MNHNS, SASEGT. CDR3 residues: CASSEAGGLDQPQHF. In DNA form, the CDR3 reads TGTGCCAGCAGTGAAGCAGGGGGCCTCGATCAGCCCCAGCATTTT.

The chain has TRBV4-1 and TRBJ2-7; 7 nucleotides match TRBD1. With 1 base clipped from V and 5 bases from J, the junction kept 5 bases outside the gene matches. This CDR3 contains 14 residues. CDR1 MGHRA and CDR2 YSYEKL come from the germline V gene. The CDR3 DNA reads TGCGCCAGCAGCCAAGGAGAACAGGGGAACGAGCAGTACTTC. Translation gives CASSQGEQGNEQYF.

This clone was found once. The DNA of the CDR3 is TGCGCCAGCAGCCAAGGGGTAACAGGGACGTCTGTGGATACGCAGTATTTT. Its protein product is CASSQGVTGTSVDTQYF. The chain couples TRBV4-1 to TRBJ2-3; maybe TRBD1 (6 bases). Trimming left V 1 base short and J 6 bases short, with 20 bases between. The CDR3 is 17 residues long. Germline V CDR1 and CDR2: MGHRA, YSYEKL.

The rearrangement links TRBV18 to TRBJ1-6, with 7 nucleotides matching TRBD1. The CDR3 extends over 15 amino acids. The V and J ends lost 4 bases and 10 bases, in that order; junction bases with no gene match: 10. Germline V lookup: CDR1 KGHSH, CDR2 LQKENI. The CDR3 DNA is TGTGCCAGCTCACACCGACAGGGCGAGGGGTCACCCCTCCACTTT. Residues: CASSHRQGEGSPLHF.

The chain combines TRBV6-1 with TRBJ2-7; TRBD2 might be the D (6 bases). Germline V gene data show CDR1 as MNHNS and CDR2 as SASEGT. V was shortened by 2 bases and J by 11 bases, with 19 bases between the two germline ends. The CDR3 loop spans 14 amino acids. The CDR3, as DNA: TGTGCCAGCAGTGAATCGAACAGCGGGCGGAACAAGTACGTC. The encoded protein is CASSESNSGRNKYV.

The rearrangement joins TRBV7-9 to TRBJ2-7, with 16 bases lining up with TRBD2. V dropped 2 bases and J dropped 5; count of bases not matched to a gene: 9. Germline CDR1 and CDR2: SEHNR and FQNEAQ (reference sequence). The CDR3 covers 18 residues. The CDR3: CASSLTKGTSGGVHEQYF. As DNA, the CDR3 is TGTGCCAGCAGCTTAACAAAGGGGACTAGCGGGGGGGTTCACGAGCAGTACTTC. Based on the CDR3 plus reference TRBV7-9 and TRBJ2-7, the full variable domain is DTGVSQNPRHKITKRGQNVTFRCDPISEHNRLYWYRQTLGQGPEFLTYFQNEAQLEKSRLLSDRFSAERPKGSFSTLEIQRTEQGDSAMYLCASSLTKGTSGGVHEQYFGPGTRLTVT.

The V gene is TRBV19, the J gene TRBJ1-4; TRBD1 is a possible D gene (6 bases). The CDR3 loop spans 15 amino acids. Germline V gene data show CDR1 as LNHDA and CDR2 as SQIVND (reference sequence). V gave up 7 bases and J gave up 0 bases, with 12 bases separating them. CDR3 sequence: CASTPDSATNEKLFF. The DNA for the CDR3 is TGTGCCAGTACCCCGGACAGTGCAACTAATGAAAAACTGTTTTTT.

Points on this clone: In the same sample, other DNA sequences code for this CDR3. The genes are TRBV2 and TRBJ2-5, with a possible D match to TRBD1 (5 bases). The CDR3 is 13 amino acids. Trimming removed 3 bases from V and 2 bases from J, with 7 bases in between. The germline V gene has CDR1 SNHLY and CDR2 FYNNEI. The CDR3 DNA is TGTGCCAGCAGTGACCAGGGTCAAGAGACCCAGTACTTC. Encoded protein: CASSDQGQETQYF.

The DNA of the CDR3 is TGTGCCACCAGTGATTTCGGACTAGCGGGGGTTAAAGAGACCCAGTACTTC. Protein: CATSDFGLAGVKETQYF. The rearrangement uses TRBV24-1 and TRBJ2-5; 13 bases map to TRBD2. This CDR3 region has 17 residues. CDR1 and CDR2 (germline): KGHDR, SFDVKD. The V gene end was trimmed by 1 base and the J gene end by 3 bases; junction bases not matched to a gene: 4.

This chain links TRBV18 with TRBJ1-2, with D possibly TRBD1 on 6 matching bases. Germline-derived CDR1 and CDR2 are KGHSH and LQKENI. V was cut by 3 bases and J by 5 bases, with 16 bases left in between. The CDR3 contains 15 residues. In DNA, the CDR3 is TGTGCCAGCTCACCTGGAACGGACAGAGATTATGGCTACACCTTC. Amino acids: CASSPGTDRDYGYTF.

V gene TRBV27 combines with J gene TRBJ1-2, with TRBD1 as a possible D gene (5 bases). This CDR3 is 15 amino acids long. Germline V lookup: CDR1 MNHEY, CDR2 SMNVEV (reference sequence). Trimming pared 4 bases from V and 6 bases from J, leaving 18 bases between. In DNA form, the CDR3 reads TGTGCCAGCAGTTCATACTCCACCTTGACAGATGGCTACACCTTC. Amino acid sequence: CASSSYSTLTDGYTF.

The V call is TRBV5-1, the J call TRBJ1-1, with D possibly being TRBD1 (6 bases). V dropped 0 bases and J dropped 0 bases, with 15 bases sitting between them. The V gene's germline CDR1 is SGHRS and CDR2 YFSETQ. The CDR3 consists of 17 residues. DNA of the CDR3: TGCGCCAGCAGCTTGGATCCACAGGGTTGGGTGAACACTGAAGCTTTCTTT. The encoded protein is CASSLDPQGWVNTEAFF.

The gene calls are TRBV7-2 and TRBJ1-1, with a possible D match to TRBD1 (6 bases). From germline, CDR1 is SGHTA and CDR2 FQGNSA. This CDR3 has 14 amino acids. Trimming stripped 4 bases from V and 10 bases from J, with 19 bases between. The CDR3: CASSSGQTPRRAFF. CDR3 in DNA: TGTGCCAGCAGCTCAGGACAGACCCCTCGGCGAGCTTTCTTT. Full variable domain (missing parts from reference TRBV7-2 and TRBJ1-1): GAGVSQSPSNKVTEKGKDVELRCDPISGHTALYWYRQSLGQGLEFLIYFQGNSAPDKSGLPSDRFSAERTGGSVSTLTIQRTQQEDSAVYLCASSSGQTPRRAFFGQGTRLTVV.

The genes are TRBV7-2 and TRBJ1-2; D perhaps matches TRBD1 (5 bases). V was trimmed by 2 bases and J by 7 bases, leaving 11 bases between them. Germline V CDR1 and CDR2: SGHTA, FQGNSA. This CDR3 has 13 amino acids. CDR3 bases: TGTGCCAGCAGCTTAATGCAGGGCGGTGGCTACACCTTC. Residues: CASSLMQGGGYTF.

This rearrangement joins TRBV6-5 to TRBJ2-1; no clear D. V shed 0 bases and J shed 5 bases, with 5 bases lying between them. Germline CDR1 is MNHEY and CDR2 is SVGAGI. The CDR3 runs 13 residues. CDR3 in DNA: TGTGCCAGCAGTTACTCAACTAACAATGAGCAGTTCTTC. Protein: CASSYSTNNEQFF.

The chain employs TRBV27 and TRBJ1-1; D is ambiguous. Germline CDR1 reads MNHEY; CDR2 reads SMNVEV (reference sequence). This CDR3 contains 13 residues. Trimming took off 7 bases at V and 4 bases at J, with 13 bases between the two ends. The CDR3 DNA reads as TGTGCCAGCACCTATCGGGGAGGCACTGAAGCTTTCTTT. Protein product: CASTYRGGTEAFF.

The chain uses TRBV20-1 and TRBJ2-7, with unresolved D. The germline gives CDR1 DFQATT, CDR2 SNEGSKA (reference sequence). This CDR3 comprises 13 residues. V lost 3 bases, J lost 5 bases, and 14 bases lay in between. CDR3 nucleotide sequence: TGCAGTGCTAGTTCCCCGAATGGGCACGAGCAGTACGTC. Translation gives CSASSPNGHEQYV.

J is TRBJ1-1 and V is TRBV12-3 or TRBV12-4; TRBD1 might be the D (6 bases). The CDR3 is made up of 12 amino acids. The V and J ends lost 4 bases and 12 bases respectively, with 15 bases between them. This CDR3 reads CASSYSPGGPFF. In DNA form, the CDR3 reads TGTGCCAGCAGTTACTCCCCGGGGGGGCCTTTCTTT.